The 13 T cell receptor beta chains reported below all come from one sample, sequenced in a study of shared clonotypes between healthy human individuals (dated by TCRdb to about 2020). CD8 naive samples were CD45RO-negative cells positively selected for CCR7, giving a CD45RA+CCR7+ population that excluded TemRA cells. Libraries were prepared through the immunoSEQ multiplex PCR assay. The table comes from immuneACCESS by way of TCRdb, which keeps in-frame sequences with V and J called. Part of the clones is missing from these tables; in studies checked, under half for an unresolved V gene and the rest for unknown reasons. The sample data list roughly 550,000 clones, and 95% of these were observed just once. Clones ranked in the top ten supply approximately 0.1% of the sample. The specimen was naive CD8+ T cells sorted from blood. The sample's cell subset or site, from its label and the paper: CD45RA+CCR7+. These receptors were collected from a woman aged 25 to 45 in good health.

The CDR3: CASSQSSGANVLTF. Written as DNA, the CDR3 is TGTGCCAGCAGCCAGAGCTCTGGGGCCAACGTCCTGACTTTC. The chain links TRBV9 to TRBJ2-6; unclear D gene. Trimming cost V 4 bases and J 0 bases, with 5 bases left between them. This CDR3 has 14 residues. From germline, CDR1 is SGDLS and CDR2 YYNGEE. The full variable domain, completed using reference TRBV9 and TRBJ2-6, is DSGVTQTPKHLITATGQRVTLRCSPRSGDLSVYWYQQSLDQGLQFLIQYYNGEERAKGNILERFSAQQFPDLHSELNLSSLELGDSALYFCASSQSSGANVLTFGAGSRLTVL.

The chain carries TRBV27 and TRBJ1-1; D may be TRBD1 (6 bases). Germline V gives CDR1 MNHEY, CDR2 SMNVEV (reference sequence). This CDR3 has 16 amino acids. Trimming took 5 bases from V and 5 from J, leaving 21 bases between them. The DNA for the CDR3 is TGTGCCAGCAGTATTGGACAGCTCCCTTTTGCGACTGAAGCTTTCTTT. Its translation: CASSIGQLPFATEAFF.

This chain links TRBV27 with TRBJ2-7, with 7 bases matching TRBD1. V shed 9 bases, J shed 3 bases, and the junction held 14 bases outside the gene matches. The CDR3 is 15 amino acids. From germline, CDR1 is MNHEY and CDR2 SMNVEV (reference sequence). CDR3 region: CARRLLTTGYYEQYF. The CDR3 nucleotides read TGTGCCAGAAGACTTCTTACGACAGGGTACTACGAGCAGTACTTC.

V gene TRBV21-1 combines with J gene TRBJ2-7; the table's D gene call, TRBD2, was not cross checked with the DNA. TRBV21-1 is annotated as a pseudogene. There are 15 residues in the CDR3. The CDR3, as DNA: TGTGCCAGCAGCCAGAAATCGCTAGCGGGAGACGAGCAGTACTTC. This gives the protein CASSQKSLAGDEQYF.

V usage is TRBV7-8 and J usage is TRBJ2-2, with a possible D match to TRBD2 (6 bases). The V gene's germline CDR1 is SGHVS and CDR2 FQNEAQ. The germline V and J ends were trimmed by 3 bases and 7 bases, with 18 bases remaining between them. CDR3 length: 16 amino acids. CDR3 DNA sequence: TGTGCCAGCAGCTTTGGGTTTATCGGGGAGGTCGGGGAGCTGTTTTTT. As protein: CASSFGFIGEVGELFF. Complete variable domain (other parts from reference TRBV7-8 and TRBJ2-2): GAGVSQSPRYKVAKRGQDVALRCDPISGHVSLFWYQQALGQGPEFLTYFQNEAQLDKSGLPSDRFFAERPEGSVSTLKIQRTQQEDSAVYLCASSFGFIGEVGELFFGEGSRLTVL.

The genes are TRBV28 and TRBJ2-7, with D perhaps TRBD1 or TRBD2 (5 bases each). Germline lookup yields CDR1 MDHEN and CDR2 SYDVKM. The germline V and J ends were trimmed by 6 bases and 3 bases, with 18 bases remaining between them. The CDR3 runs 15 residues. The CDR3 DNA follows: TGTGCCAGCAGCCCCCCGCAGGGACCAAGCTACGAGCAGTACTTC. This encodes CASSPPQGPSYEQYF. Combining the CDR3 with reference TRBV28 and TRBJ2-7 gives the whole variable domain DVKVTQSSRYLVKRTGEKVFLECVQDMDHENMFWYRQDPGLGLRLIYFSYDVKMKEKGDIPEGYSVSREKKERFSLILESASTNQTSMYLCASSPPQGPSYEQYFGPGTRLTVT.

The chain carries TRBV11-2 and TRBJ2-2, with D possibly matching TRBD1 (6 bases). Germline lookup yields CDR1 SGHAT and CDR2 FQNNGV. This CDR3 has 15 residues. V was clipped by 5 bases and J by 2 bases, with 12 bases between them. In nucleotides, the CDR3 is TGTGCCAGCAGCGCCAGGGGACCCAACACCGGGGAGCTGTTTTTT. The encoded protein is CASSARGPNTGELFF. The complete variable domain, with remaining parts taken from reference TRBV11-2 and TRBJ2-2, reads EAGVAQSPRYKIIEKRQSVAFWCNPISGHATLYWYQQILGQGPKLLIQFQNNGVVDDSQLPKDRFSAERLKGVDSTLKIQPAKLEDSAVYLCASSARGPNTGELFFGEGSRLTVL.

CDR3 residues: CASSPSTGDGEAFF. Here the CDR3 DNA reads TGTGCCAGCAGCCCATCGACAGGGGATGGTGAAGCTTTCTTT. The rearrangement uses TRBV7-9 and TRBJ1-1; 8 nucleotides line up with TRBD1. The V and J ends lost 5 bases and 7 bases, in that order; junction bases with no gene match: 9. This CDR3 spans 14 amino acids. Germline CDR1 reads SEHNR; CDR2 reads FQNEAQ (reference sequence). The full variable domain, rest sourced from reference TRBV7-9 and TRBJ1-1, is DTGVSQNPRHKITKRGQNVTFRCDPISEHNRLYWYRQTLGQGPEFLTYFQNEAQLEKSRLLSDRFSAERPKGSFSTLEIQRTEQGDSAMYLCASSPSTGDGEAFFGQGTRLTVV.

CDR3 in DNA: TGTGCCAGTCTATCTAGCGACCAATACTCCTACGAGCAGTACTTC. It translates to CASLSSDQYSYEQYF. The chain employs TRBV28 and TRBJ2-7, with D tentatively TRBD2 (6 bases). Trimming shortened V by 9 bases and J by 0 bases, and 18 bases separated the two germline ends. The CDR3 totals 15 residues. Germline assignment: CDR1 MDHEN and CDR2 SYDVKM.

V usage is TRBV27 and J usage is TRBJ2-7, with D uncertain. This CDR3 is 13 amino acids long. Germline V gives CDR1 MNHEY, CDR2 SMNVEV (reference sequence). Trimming removed 5 bases from V and 7 bases from J, with 15 bases in between. As DNA, the CDR3 is TGTGCCAGCAGTCTCGGACCTATGGGGGAGCAGTACTTC. It codes for CASSLGPMGEQYF.

The CDR3: CASIQWDSAFYGYTF. In nucleotides, the CDR3 is TGTGCCAGCATCCAATGGGACAGTGCATTCTATGGCTACACCTTC. V gene TRBV2 combines with J gene TRBJ1-2, with 7 bases identical to TRBD1. From germline, CDR1 is SNHLY and CDR2 FYNNEI. The trim removed 7 bases at V and 4 bases at J, leaving 12 bases unmatched. The CDR3 sequence is 15 residues long.

The CDR3 bases are TGCGCCAGCAGCCGAGTGGGGGAGGGCGCCTACAATGAGCAGTTCTTC. Protein product: CASSRVGEGAYNEQFF. The V gene is TRBV5-1, the J gene TRBJ2-1; 7 nucleotides align to TRBD2. With V trimmed by 4 bases and J by 2 bases, 9 bases remained unmatched. Germline V gene data show CDR1 as SGHRS and CDR2 as YFSETQ. The CDR3 extends over 16 amino acids. Together with reference TRBV5-1 and TRBJ2-1, the CDR3 gives the full variable domain: KAGVTQTPRYLIKTRGQQVTLSCSPISGHRSVSWYQQTPGQGLQFLFEYFSETQRNKGNFPGRFSGRQFSNSRSEMNVSTLELGDSALYLCASSRVGEGAYNEQFFGPGTRLTVL.

The rearrangement joins TRBV30 to TRBJ2-7; 8 nucleotides match TRBD2. This CDR3 has 15 residues. CDR1 and CDR2 from the germline V gene are GTSNPN and SVGIG (reference sequence). The trim removed 4 bases at V and 0 bases at J, leaving 8 bases unmatched. The chain's CDR3 is CAWTPSGGSSYEQYF. CDR3 DNA: TGTGCCTGGACCCCAAGCGGGGGTAGCTCCTACGAGCAGTACTTC.